The rows below give T cell receptor beta chains drawn from one sample of a study of blood T cell repertoires in COVID-19. Here immunoSEQ multiplex PCR was the method, and the copy in TCRdb shows in-frame clones only, minus some. The sample contains about 300,000 clones, approximately 89% of which appear only once. The material sequenced was PBMCs or T cells enriched from blood (not recorded which). The receptor set was obtained from a woman aged 45-59 years who had been exposed to COVID-19. Each CDR3 is given with its conserved first and last residue. D genes are given only for firm matches. For some rows the clone size is stated as once, few or many, or as a class when expanded; others skip it.

clone size: few
J gene: TRBJ1-3
V gene: TRBV7-9
D gene: -
CDR3 protein: CASSLQAGNTIYF
CDR3 DNA: TGTGCCAGCAGCTTACAGGCTGGAAACACCATATATTTT

clone size: -
J gene: TRBJ1-1
V gene: TRBV5-1
D gene: -
CDR3 protein: CASSSTAIMNTEAFF
CDR3 DNA: TGTGCCAGCAGCTCGACAGCCATTATGAACACTGAAGCTTTCTTT

clone size: -
J gene: TRBJ2-5
V gene: TRBV4-2
D gene: -
CDR3 protein: CASSQGSRVLSGETQYF
CDR3 DNA: TGTGCCAGCAGCCAAGGGTCGCGGGTTCTAAGCGGGGAGACCCAGTACTTC

clone size: -
J gene: TRBJ2-3
V gene: TRBV5-4
D gene: -
CDR3 protein: CASSSDRVAQYF
CDR3 DNA: TGTGCCAGCAGCTCCGACAGAGTTGCGCAGTATTTT

clone size: -
J gene: TRBJ1-3
V gene: TRBV9
D gene: -
CDR3 protein: CASSVVDRSSSGNTIYF
CDR3 DNA: TGTGCCAGCAGCGTAGTCGACAGGAGTTCCTCTGGAAACACCATATATTTT

clone size: -
J gene: TRBJ2-2
V gene: TRBV27
D gene: -
CDR3 protein: CASSSWTENTGELFF
CDR3 DNA: TGTGCCAGCAGTTCATGGACAGAAAACACCGGGGAGCTGTTTTTT

clone size: -
J gene: TRBJ2-5
V gene: TRBV18
D gene: -
CDR3 protein: CASSGGETQYF
CDR3 DNA: TGTGCCAGCTCAGGAGGAGAGACCCAGTACTTC

clone size: once
J gene: TRBJ1-4
V gene: TRBV6-5
D gene: -
CDR3 protein: CATELATNEKLFF
CDR3 DNA: TGTGCCACCGAACTAGCAACTAATGAAAAACTGTTTTTT

clone size: few
J gene: TRBJ1-2
V gene: TRBV25-1
D gene: TRBD1
CDR3 protein: CASSPRDRGFYGYTF
CDR3 DNA: TGTGCCAGCAGTCCCCGGGACAGGGGGTTCTATGGCTACACCTTC

clone size: -
J gene: TRBJ2-3
V gene: TRBV7-9
D gene: TRBD2
CDR3 protein: CASSLGGSSRTDTQYF
CDR3 DNA: TGTGCCAGCAGCCTGGGGGGGTCTTCGCGCACAGATACGCAGTATTTT

clone size: few
J gene: TRBJ2-7
V gene: TRBV27
D gene: TRBD1
CDR3 protein: CASRLTGQGTYEQYF
CDR3 DNA: TGTGCCAGTCGGCTAACGGGACAGGGGACCTACGAGCAGTACTTC

clone size: -
J gene: TRBJ1-4
V gene: TRBV15
D gene: TRBD1
CDR3 protein: CATSTGTGNEKLFF
CDR3 DNA: TGTGCCACCAGCACCGGGACAGGGAATGAAAAACTGTTTTTT

clone size: -
J gene: TRBJ2-5
V gene: TRBV18
D gene: -
CDR3 protein: CASSPPPKGPETQYF
CDR3 DNA: TGTGCCAGCTCACCGCCCCCGAAGGGGCCAGAGACCCAGTACTTC

clone size: -
J gene: TRBJ2-5
V gene: TRBV9
D gene: TRBD1
CDR3 protein: CASSEGQYQETQYF
CDR3 DNA: TGTGCCAGCAGTGAGGGACAGTACCAAGAGACCCAGTACTTC

clone size: -
J gene: TRBJ2-5
V gene: TRBV28
D gene: -
CDR3 protein: CASRDLLEHQETQYF
CDR3 DNA: TGTGCCAGCAGGGACTTACTGGAGCACCAAGAGACCCAGTACTTC

clone size: -
J gene: TRBJ2-7
V gene: TRBV28
D gene: TRBD2
CDR3 protein: CASSLYGGSGEQYF
CDR3 DNA: TGTGCCAGCAGTTTATACGGGGGGAGTGGCGAGCAGTACTTC

clone size: -
J gene: TRBJ1-4
V gene: TRBV5-1
D gene: -
CDR3 protein: CASTPRGGDNEKLFF
CDR3 DNA: TGCGCCAGCACCCCGAGAGGGGGGGATAATGAAAAACTGTTTTTT

clone size: -
J gene: TRBJ1-1
V gene: TRBV4-1
D gene: TRBD1
CDR3 protein: CASSQGAGGVTEAFF
CDR3 DNA: TGCGCCAGCAGCCAAGGGGCAGGGGGAGTGACTGAAGCTTTCTTT

clone size: -
J gene: TRBJ1-5
V gene: TRBV3-1/TRBV3-2
D gene: TRBD1
CDR3 protein: CASSQRKGTGANQPQHF
CDR3 DNA: TGTGCCAGCAGCCAGCGAAAAGGGACAGGAGCAAATCAGCCCCAGCATTTT

clone size: -
J gene: TRBJ2-2
V gene: TRBV28
D gene: TRBD1
CDR3 protein: CASSINGQGRTGELFF
CDR3 DNA: TGTGCCAGCAGCATCAACGGACAGGGGAGGACCGGGGAGCTGTTTTTT

clone size: -
J gene: TRBJ1-5
V gene: TRBV3-1/TRBV3-2
D gene: -
CDR3 protein: CASSQDPGGSNQPQHF
CDR3 DNA: TGTGCCAGCAGCCAAGATCCTGGGGGGTCGAATCAGCCCCAGCATTTT

clone size: -
J gene: TRBJ1-4
V gene: TRBV5-4
D gene: TRBD1
CDR3 protein: CASSLEKGADEKLFF
CDR3 DNA: TGTGCCAGCAGCTTGGAAAAGGGGGCGGATGAAAAACTGTTTTTT

clone size: -
J gene: TRBJ1-6
V gene: TRBV19
D gene: TRBD1
CDR3 protein: CASRRTGGLDSPLHF
CDR3 DNA: TGTGCCAGTAGGAGGACAGGGGGCTTGGATTCACCCCTCCACTTT

clone size: few
J gene: TRBJ1-1
V gene: TRBV19
D gene: -
CDR3 protein: CASSIGGGANTEAFF
CDR3 DNA: TGTGCCAGTAGTATCGGGGGAGGTGCGAACACTGAAGCTTTCTTT

clone size: few
J gene: TRBJ1-1
V gene: TRBV4-1
D gene: TRBD1
CDR3 protein: CASSQDKGATVDTEAFF
CDR3 DNA: TGCGCCAGCAGCCAAGATAAGGGGGCGACTGTAGACACTGAAGCTTTCTTT

clone size: few
J gene: TRBJ2-7
V gene: TRBV2
D gene: TRBD2
CDR3 protein: CASRRGASGDEQYF
CDR3 DNA: TGTGCCAGCAGGAGAGGGGCTAGCGGGGACGAGCAGTACTTC

clone size: few
J gene: TRBJ1-6
V gene: TRBV5-1
D gene: -
CDR3 protein: CASSLGEGSHSPLHF
CDR3 DNA: TGCGCCAGCAGCTTGGGGGAGGGGTCGCATTCACCCCTCCACTTT

clone size: -
J gene: TRBJ1-5
V gene: TRBV5-5
D gene: -
CDR3 protein: CASREGGQAANSNQPQHF
CDR3 DNA: TGTGCCAGCAGGGAGGGTGGTCAGGCTGCTAATAGCAATCAGCCCCAGCATTTT

clone size: -
J gene: TRBJ1-1
V gene: TRBV9
D gene: -
CDR3 protein: CASSVAAFGSYEAFF
CDR3 DNA: TGTGCCAGCAGCGTAGCTGCTTTTGGCAGTTATGAAGCTTTCTTT